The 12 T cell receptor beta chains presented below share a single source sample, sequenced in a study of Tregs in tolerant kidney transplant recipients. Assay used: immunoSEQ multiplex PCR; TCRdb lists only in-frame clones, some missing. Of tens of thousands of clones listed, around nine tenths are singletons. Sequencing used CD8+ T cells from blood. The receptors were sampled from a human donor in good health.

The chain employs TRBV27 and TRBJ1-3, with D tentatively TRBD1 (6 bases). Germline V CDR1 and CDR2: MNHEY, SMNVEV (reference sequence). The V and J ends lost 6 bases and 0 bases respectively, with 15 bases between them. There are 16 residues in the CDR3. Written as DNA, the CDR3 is TGTGCCAGCAGAAACCTAGACAGGAACTCTGGAAACACCATATATTTT. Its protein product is CASRNLDRNSGNTIYF.

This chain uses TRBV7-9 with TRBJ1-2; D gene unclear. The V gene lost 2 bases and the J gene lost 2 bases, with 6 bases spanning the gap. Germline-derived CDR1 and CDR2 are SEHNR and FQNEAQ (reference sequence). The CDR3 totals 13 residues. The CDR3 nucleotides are TGTGCCAGCAGCTTATCGGTAAACTATGGCTACACCTTC. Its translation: CASSLSVNYGYTF.

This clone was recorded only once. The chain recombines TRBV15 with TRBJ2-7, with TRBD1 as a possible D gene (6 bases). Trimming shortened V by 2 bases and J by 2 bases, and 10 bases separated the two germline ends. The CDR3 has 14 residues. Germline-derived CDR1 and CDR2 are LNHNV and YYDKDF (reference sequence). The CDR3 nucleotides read TGTGCCACCAGCAGACGGACAGAGACCTACGAGCAGTACTTC. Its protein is CATSRRTETYEQYF.

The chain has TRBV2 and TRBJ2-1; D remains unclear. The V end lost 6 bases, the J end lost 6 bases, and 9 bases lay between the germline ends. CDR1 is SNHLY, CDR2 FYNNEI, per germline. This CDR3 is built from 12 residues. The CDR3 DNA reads TGTGCCAGCAGGGGCGGCCGCAATGAGCAGTTCTTC. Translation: CASRGGRNEQFF.

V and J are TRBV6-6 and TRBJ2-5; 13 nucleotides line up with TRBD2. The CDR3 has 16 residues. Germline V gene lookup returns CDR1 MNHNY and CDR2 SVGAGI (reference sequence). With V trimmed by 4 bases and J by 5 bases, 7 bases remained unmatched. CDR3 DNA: TGTGCCAGCAGTTGGACTAGCGGGGGCCCCCCGGAGACCCAGTACTTC. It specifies CASSWTSGGPPETQYF.

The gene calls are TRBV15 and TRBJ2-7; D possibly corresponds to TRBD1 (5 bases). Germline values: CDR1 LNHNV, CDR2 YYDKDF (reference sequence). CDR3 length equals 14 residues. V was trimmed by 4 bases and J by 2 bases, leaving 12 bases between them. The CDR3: CATSIYRRPYEQYF. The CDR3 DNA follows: TGTGCCACCAGCATTTACAGGAGACCCTACGAGCAGTACTTC.

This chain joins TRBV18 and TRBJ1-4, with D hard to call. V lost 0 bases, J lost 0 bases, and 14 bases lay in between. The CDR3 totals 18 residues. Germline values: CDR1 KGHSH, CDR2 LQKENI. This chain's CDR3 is CASSPPAVGFSTNEKLFF. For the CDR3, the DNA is TGTGCCAGCTCACCACCGGCGGTTGGGTTTTCAACTAATGAAAAACTGTTTTTT.

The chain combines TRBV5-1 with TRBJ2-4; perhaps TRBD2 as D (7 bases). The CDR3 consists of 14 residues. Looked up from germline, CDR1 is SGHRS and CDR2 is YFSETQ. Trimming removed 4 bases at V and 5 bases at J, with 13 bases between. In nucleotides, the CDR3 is TGCGCCAGCAGCGGGAGGGACACTGAAAACATTCAGTACTTC. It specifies CASSGRDTENIQYF.

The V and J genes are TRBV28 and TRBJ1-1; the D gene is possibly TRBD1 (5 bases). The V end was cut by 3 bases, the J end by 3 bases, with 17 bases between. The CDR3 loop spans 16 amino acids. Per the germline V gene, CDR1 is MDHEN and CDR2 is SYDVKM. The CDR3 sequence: CASSLGREGADTEAFF. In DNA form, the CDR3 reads TGTGCCAGCAGTTTGGGCAGGGAGGGTGCGGACACTGAAGCTTTCTTT.

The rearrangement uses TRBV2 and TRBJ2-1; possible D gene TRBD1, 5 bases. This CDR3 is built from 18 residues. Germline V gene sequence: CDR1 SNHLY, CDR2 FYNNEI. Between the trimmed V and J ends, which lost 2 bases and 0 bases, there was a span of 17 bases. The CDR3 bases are TGTGCCAGCAGTGAAATGGGCTCAGGCAGGGTCTCCTACAATGAGCAGTTCTTC. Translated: CASSEMGSGRVSYNEQFF.

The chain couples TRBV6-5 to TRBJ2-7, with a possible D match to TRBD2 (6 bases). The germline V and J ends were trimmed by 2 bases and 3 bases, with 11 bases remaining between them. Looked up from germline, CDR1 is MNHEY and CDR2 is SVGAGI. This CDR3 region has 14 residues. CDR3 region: CASSYEGGLYEQYF. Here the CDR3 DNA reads TGTGCCAGCAGTTACGAGGGAGGCCTCTACGAGCAGTACTTC.

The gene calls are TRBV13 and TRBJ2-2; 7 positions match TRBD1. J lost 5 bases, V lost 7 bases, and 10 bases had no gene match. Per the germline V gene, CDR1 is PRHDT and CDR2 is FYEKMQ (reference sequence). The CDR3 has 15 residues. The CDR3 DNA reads TGTGCCAGCACCGAGCGGACAGGTCGTACCGGGGAGCTGTTTTTT. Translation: CASTERTGRTGELFF.